Presented here are 10 T cell receptor beta chains from one specimen sequenced in a study of human T cells and chemical hapten exposure. The time point here: patch test 2, 6 weeks after DPC sensitization. The treatment: therapeutic diphenylcyclopropenone sensitization with weekly scalp DPC. MiXCR was run by TCRdb on the RACE reads, yielding one entry per CDR3 protein. The sample includes more than 80,000 distinct CDR3 sequences, less than 11% of them seen just once. The sequencing used whole blood, collected in connection with sensitization to the hapten diphenylcyclopropenone (DPC). The receptors were sampled from a woman aged 50 to 60 with alopecia areata. Some clones in this sample may be carry-over from other donors' samples.

The chain couples TRBV9 to TRBJ2-3; weak D call: TRBD1 (5 bases). The germline V gene has CDR1 SGDLS and CDR2 YYNGEE. Trimming pared 4 bases from V and 4 bases from J, leaving 16 bases between. The CDR3 has 15 residues. The CDR3 loop reads CASSPRTSWADTQYF. The CDR3 DNA sequence: TGTGCCAGCAGCCCTCGGACAAGCTGGGCAGATACGCAGTATTTT.

V and J are TRBV30 and TRBJ2-6, with no clear D. V was pared by 4 bases and J by 0 bases, with 7 bases between. CDR3 length: 14 amino acids. CDR1 GTSNPN and CDR2 SVGIG come from the germline V gene (reference sequence). The chain's CDR3 is CAWTKRSGANVLTF. CDR3 nucleotides: TGTGCCTGGACGAAACGCTCTGGGGCCAACGTCCTGACTTTC.

This clonotype was counted only a few times. V is TRBV18 and J is TRBJ1-4; D uncertain. V lost 6 bases to trimming and J lost 4 bases, with 9 bases between them. The germline V gene encodes CDR1 KGHSH and CDR2 LQKENI. This CDR3 comprises 13 residues. The CDR3 is CASSFQLNEKLFF. CDR3 sequence (DNA): TGTGCCAGCTCTTTTCAACTTAATGAAAAACTGTTTTTT.

This clonotype was picked up many times. At one end, the junction sequence differs from germline, possibly due to a read error. This chain connects TRBV6-2 or TRBV6-3 to TRBJ2-7; D may correspond to TRBD1 or TRBD2 (5 bases each). Germline V gene sequence: CDR1 MNHEY, CDR2 SVGEGT. CDR3 length equals 15 residues. CDR3 nucleotides: TGTGCCAGCAGTGACTCCGGGACGCCGCCCTACGAGCAGTACTTC. It translates to CASSDSGTPPYEQYF.

In this sample, this clonotype turned up a few times. CDR3 sequence: CASSSYGAGDSDTQYF. The CDR3 nucleotides are TGTGCCAGCAGTTCCTACGGGGCGGGAGACTCAGATACGCAGTATTTT. This sequence joins TRBV27 and TRBJ2-3; 7 positions agree with TRBD2. There are 16 residues in the CDR3. The V gene end was trimmed by 4 bases and the J gene end by 4 bases; junction bases not matched to a gene: 11. Germline V gene sequence: CDR1 MNHEY, CDR2 SMNVEV (reference sequence).

This clonotype was seen at least ten times. The V and J genes are TRBV2 and TRBJ1-5, with D tentatively TRBD1 (5 bases). This CDR3 has 15 amino acids. In germline, CDR1 is SNHLY, CDR2 FYNNEI. The V gene lost 6 bases and the J gene lost 0 bases, with 12 bases spanning the gap. The CDR3 DNA reads TGTGCCAGCAGAGCGCAGGGTAATAGCAATCAGCCCCAGCATTTT. It yields the protein CASRAQGNSNQPQHF.

The chain couples TRBV5-8 to TRBJ1-5; maybe TRBD1 (5 bases). The length of the CDR3 is 14 residues. Germline CDR1 and CDR2: SGHTS and YDEGEE. The V end lost 3 bases, the J end lost 3 bases, and 10 bases lay between the germline ends. In DNA, the CDR3 is TGTGCCAGCAGCTGGGGCGGGATCAATCAGCCCCAGCATTTT. This encodes CASSWGGINQPQHF.

This chain links TRBV10-3 with TRBJ1-6; tentatively, D is TRBD1 (5 bases). Trimming shortened V by 10 bases and J by 6 bases, and 13 bases separated the two germline ends. The CDR3 is 13 residues long. Per germline, CDR1 ENHRY and CDR2 SYGVKD. The CDR3 DNA follows: TGTGCCAGTGGTCAGGGAGGTAATTCACCCCTCCACTTT. It encodes CASGQGGNSPLHF.

By its share, this clonotype is medium-sized. V and J are TRBV11-2 and TRBJ1-6; TRBD1 is a possible D gene (6 bases). V was cut by 3 bases and J by 7 bases, with 7 bases left in between. The length of the CDR3 is 13 residues. The V gene's germline CDR1 is SGHAT and CDR2 FQNNGV. The CDR3 loop is CASSFQGNSPLHF. The CDR3 DNA reads TGTGCCAGCAGCTTCCAGGGGAATTCACCCCTCCACTTT.

This clonotype was seen ten or more times. This sequence joins TRBV5-1 and TRBJ2-7; 8 positions agree with TRBD1. Germline CDR1 and CDR2: SGHRS and YFSETQ. With 5 bases clipped from V and 2 bases from J, the junction kept 3 bases outside the gene matches. The CDR3 is 13 residues long. CDR3 region: CASRTGEPYEQYF. The CDR3 DNA reads as TGCGCCAGCAGGACAGGGGAACCCTACGAGCAGTACTTC.